Following are 8 T cell receptor beta chains from one sample sequenced in a study of T cells after yellow fever vaccination. TCRdb reanalysed the 5' RACE reads using MiXCR and keeps one entry per CDR3 protein. The data hold hundreds of thousands of distinct CDR3 sequences, with over 8% observed a single time. Source: PBMCs, taken on the day of the first yellow fever vaccination. The receptors were sampled from a man aged 18 to 30 who received the YFV17D yellow fever vaccine.

This clonotype was seen a handful of times. The chain joins TRBV11-2 to TRBJ2-5; 9 bases map to TRBD1. Germline V lookup: CDR1 SGHAT, CDR2 FQNNGV. This CDR3 has 14 amino acids. Trimming at V came to 3 bases and at J to 5 bases, leaving 4 bases not matched to a gene. The CDR3 DNA sequence: TGTGCCAGCAGCTTCTCGACAGGGGGGGAGACCCAGTACTTC. Its protein product is CASSFSTGGETQYF.

This clonotype has more than one count but fewer than ten. The chain has TRBV6-2 or TRBV6-3 and TRBJ2-1; D remains ambiguous. The CDR3 extends over 16 amino acids. The V end was cut by 6 bases, the J end by 0 bases, with 15 bases between. CDR1 and CDR2 from the germline V gene are MNHEY and SVGEGT. The CDR3 DNA sequence: TGTGCCAGCAGGGGATTGTATAGGGTCTCCTACAATGAGCAGTTCTTC. Its translation is CASRGLYRVSYNEQFF.

This clonotype has more than one count but fewer than ten. This chain links TRBV7-3 with TRBJ2-7; D perhaps matches TRBD2 (7 bases). Per germline, CDR1 SGHTA and CDR2 FQGTGA. Trimming removed 6 bases from V and 1 base from J, with 13 bases in between. The CDR3 runs to 14 residues. The CDR3 region has the DNA TGTGCCAGCAGGCCCGGGGGGCCTTCCTACGAGCAGTACTTC. Translation: CASRPGGPSYEQYF. Full variable domain (missing parts from reference TRBV7-3 and TRBJ2-7): GAGVSQTPSNKVTEKGKYVELRCDPISGHTALYWYRQSLGQGPEFLIYFQGTGAADDSGLPNDRFFAVRPEGSVSTLKIQRTERGDSAVYLCASRPGGPSYEQYFGPGTRLTVT.

The CDR3 DNA follows: TGTGCCAGCAGTTCCAGTCTACCCTCCTACAATGAGCAGTTCTTC. This encodes CASSSSLPSYNEQFF. The chain couples TRBV6-5 to TRBJ2-1, with D uncertain. The V end lost 4 bases, the J end lost 0 bases, and 10 bases lay between the germline ends. The germline V gene has CDR1 MNHEY and CDR2 SVGAGI. This CDR3 is built from 15 residues.

This rearrangement joins TRBV3-1 to TRBJ2-5, with a tentative D call TRBD1 (7 bases). The germline V and J ends were trimmed by 3 bases and 4 bases, with 15 bases remaining between them. Germline loops: CDR1 LGHDT, CDR2 YNNKEL (reference sequence). The CDR3 runs to 15 residues. CDR3 sequence reads: CASSQANRGGETQYF. The CDR3 DNA sequence: TGTGCCAGCAGCCAGGCCAACAGGGGAGGAGAGACCCAGTACTTC.

Ten or more counts support this clonotype. The chain has TRBV27 and TRBJ2-1, with D unclear. Germline V gives CDR1 MNHEY, CDR2 SMNVEV (reference sequence). Trimming took off 6 bases at V and 0 bases at J, with 12 bases between the two ends. The CDR3 has 15 amino acids. In DNA, the CDR3 is TGTGCCAGCAGGGGAACGGGCCCCTCCTACAATGAGCAGTTCTTC. It encodes CASRGTGPSYNEQFF.

This clonotype was detected once. Being one base from a much bigger clone, this may be a read error. The chain has TRBV18 and TRBJ2-3, with D perhaps matching TRBD2 (6 bases). This CDR3 spans 15 amino acids. Germline V gives CDR1 KGHSH, CDR2 LQKENI. The CDR3 region is CASSPGGVSTDTEYF. DNA of the CDR3: TGTGCCAGCTCACCTGGCGGGGTTAGCACAGATACGGAGTATTTT.

This clonotype was observed a handful of times. V gene TRBV5-1 combines with J gene TRBJ2-3, with 9 nucleotides matching TRBD1. V lost 7 bases to trimming and J lost 6 bases; unmatched junction nucleotides: 9. The CDR3 sequence is 14 residues long. Germline CDR1 SGHRS, CDR2 YFSETQ. In nucleotides, the CDR3 is TGCGCCAGCGTCCCGGGACAGGGAGGGGATACGCAGTATTTT. It is translated as CASVPGQGGDTQYF.